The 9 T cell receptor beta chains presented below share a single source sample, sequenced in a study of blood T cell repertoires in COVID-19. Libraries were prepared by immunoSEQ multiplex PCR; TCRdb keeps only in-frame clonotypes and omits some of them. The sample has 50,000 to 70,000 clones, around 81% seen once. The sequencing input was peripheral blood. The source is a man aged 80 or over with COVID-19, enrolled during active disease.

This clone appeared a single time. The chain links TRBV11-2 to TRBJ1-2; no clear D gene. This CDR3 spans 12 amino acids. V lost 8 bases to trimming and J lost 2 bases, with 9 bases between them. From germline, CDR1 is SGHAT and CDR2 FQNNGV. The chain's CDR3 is CASGPKNYGYTF. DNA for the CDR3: TGTGCCAGCGGCCCCAAAAACTATGGCTACACCTTC.

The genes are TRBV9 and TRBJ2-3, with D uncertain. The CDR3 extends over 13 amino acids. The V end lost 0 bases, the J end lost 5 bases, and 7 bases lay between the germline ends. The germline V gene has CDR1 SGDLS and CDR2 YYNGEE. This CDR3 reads CASSVDGRDTQYF. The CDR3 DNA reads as TGTGCCAGCAGCGTAGATGGCAGAGATACGCAGTATTTT.

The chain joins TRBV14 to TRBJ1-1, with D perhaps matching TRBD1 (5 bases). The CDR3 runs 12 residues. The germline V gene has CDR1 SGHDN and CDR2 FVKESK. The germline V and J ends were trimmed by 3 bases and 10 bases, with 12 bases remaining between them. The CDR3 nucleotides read TGTGCCAGCAGCCAGCCTAATAGGGGAGCTTTCTTT. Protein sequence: CASSQPNRGAFF.

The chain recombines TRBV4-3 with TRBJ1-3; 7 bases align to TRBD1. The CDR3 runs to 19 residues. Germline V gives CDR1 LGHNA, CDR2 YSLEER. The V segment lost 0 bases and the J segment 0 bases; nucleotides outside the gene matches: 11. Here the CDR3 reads CASSQERTGPTLSGNTIYF. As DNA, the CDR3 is TGCGCCAGCAGCCAAGAGAGGACAGGTCCCACTCTCTCTGGAAACACCATATATTTT.

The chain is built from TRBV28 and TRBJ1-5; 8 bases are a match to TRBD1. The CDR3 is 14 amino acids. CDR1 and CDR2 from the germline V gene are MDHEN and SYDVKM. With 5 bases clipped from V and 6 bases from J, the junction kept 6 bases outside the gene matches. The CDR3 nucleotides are TGTGCCAGCAGTCTACAGGGGGTGAGTCAGCCCCAGCATTTT. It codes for CASSLQGVSQPQHF.

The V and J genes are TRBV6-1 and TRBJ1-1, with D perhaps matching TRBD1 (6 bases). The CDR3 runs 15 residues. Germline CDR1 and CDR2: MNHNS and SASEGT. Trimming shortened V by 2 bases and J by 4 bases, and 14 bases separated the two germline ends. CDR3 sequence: CASSEQGQWGTEAFF. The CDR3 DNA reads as TGTGCCAGCAGTGAACAGGGGCAGTGGGGCACTGAAGCTTTCTTT.

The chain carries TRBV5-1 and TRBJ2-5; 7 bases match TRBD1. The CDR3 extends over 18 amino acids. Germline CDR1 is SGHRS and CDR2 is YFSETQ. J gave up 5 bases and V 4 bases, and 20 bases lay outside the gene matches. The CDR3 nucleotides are TGCGCCAGCAGCCCCGACAGGGATAGAGGTGTGGATAGGGAGACCCAGTACTTC. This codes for CASSPDRDRGVDRETQYF.

CDR3 DNA: TGTGCCAGCAGCCGTGGACTAGCGGGAATGACCGATGAGCAGTTCTTC. This encodes CASSRGLAGMTDEQFF. This chain joins TRBV5-4 and TRBJ2-1, with TRBD2 identical over 12 bases. V lost 4 bases, J lost 8 bases, and 10 bases stayed unmatched. Germline assignment: CDR1 SGHNT and CDR2 YYREEE (reference sequence). The CDR3 loop spans 16 amino acids. Full variable domain (missing parts from reference TRBV5-4 and TRBJ2-1): ETGVTQSPTHLIKTRGQQVTLRCSSQSGHNTVSWYQQALGQGPQFIFQYYREEENGRGNFPPRFSGLQFPNYSSELNVNALELDDSALYLCASSRGLAGMTDEQFFGPGTRLTVL.

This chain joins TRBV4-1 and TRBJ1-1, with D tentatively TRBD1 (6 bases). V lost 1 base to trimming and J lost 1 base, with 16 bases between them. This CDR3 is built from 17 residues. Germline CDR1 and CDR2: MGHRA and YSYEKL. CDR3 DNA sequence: TGCGCCAGCAGCCAAGCAGGGGACCCTTCTACGAACACTGAAGCTTTCTTT. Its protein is CASSQAGDPSTNTEAFF.